Shown below are 30 T cell receptor beta chains from a single sample sequenced in a study of graft-versus-host responses after intestinal transplantation. The graft tissue was processed, and this released both intraepithelial and lamina propria lymphocytes. This table comes from immunoSEQ multiplex PCR, and its TCRdb copy is limited to in-frame clones, with some not included. The data contain 60,000 to 70,000 clones, approximately 88% of them singletons. Sequenced here: ileum tissue, sampled 350 to 400 days after transplant. The receptors were gathered from a human patient who received an intestinal transplant, so some T cells may come from the graft donor.

This chain links TRBV6-5 with TRBJ1-2, with D hard to call. The CDR3 runs 13 residues. Germline V lookup: CDR1 MNHEY, CDR2 SVGAGI. Between the trimmed V and J ends, which lost 5 bases and 8 bases, there was a span of 15 bases. The CDR3 region is CASSRDRNGGYTF. CDR3 nucleotides: TGTGCCAGCAGTAGAGACCGCAACGGGGGCTACACCTTC.

J is TRBJ2-5 and V is TRBV6-5, with unresolved D. This CDR3 is 14 amino acids long. The V gene's germline CDR1 is MNHEY and CDR2 SVGAGI. V was cut by 0 bases and J by 5 bases, with 10 bases left in between. CDR3 in amino acids: CASSYSLLGETQYF. CDR3 DNA: TGTGCCAGCAGTTACTCCCTCCTGGGGGAGACCCAGTACTTC.

This clone was seen only once. The chain is built from TRBV11-2 and TRBJ2-1; 10 bases agree with TRBD1. The germline CDR1 and CDR2 sequences are SGHAT and FQNNGV. There are 16 residues in the CDR3. J was trimmed by 2 bases and V by 2 bases; bases with no gene match: 3. As DNA, the CDR3 is TGTGCCAGCAGCTTAATGGGGACAGGGGCCTACAATGAGCAGTTCTTC. Protein sequence: CASSLMGTGAYNEQFF.

The CDR3 spells CASRRDSGGTEAFF. CDR3 DNA sequence: TGTGCCAGCAGGCGGGACAGTGGGGGGACTGAAGCTTTCTTT. The J gene is TRBJ1-1, the V gene TRBV6-4, with 7 bases matching TRBD1. CDR1 MRHNA and CDR2 SNTAGT come from the germline V gene. This CDR3 spans 14 amino acids. J was trimmed by 5 bases and V by 6 bases; bases with no gene match: 9.

This clone occurred a few times. This chain uses TRBV11-2 with TRBJ2-1; TRBD2 might be the D (6 bases). V gave up 3 bases and J gave up 0 bases, with 6 bases separating them. Germline V CDR1 and CDR2: SGHAT, FQNNGV. The CDR3 extends over 14 amino acids. The chain's CDR3 is CASSLGGSYNEQFF. The CDR3 DNA reads as TGTGCCAGCAGCTTGGGGGGCTCCTACAATGAGCAGTTCTTC.

The V call is TRBV9, the J call TRBJ2-7; 8 bases are a match to TRBD2. J lost 2 bases, V lost 4 bases, and 8 bases had no gene match. The length of the CDR3 is 15 residues. Germline V gene data show CDR1 as SGDLS and CDR2 as YYNGEE. CDR3 sequence (DNA): TGTGCCAGCAGCCCCTCCGGGGGGGGCACCTACGAGCAGTACTTC. This encodes CASSPSGGGTYEQYF.

V is TRBV4-1 and J is TRBJ2-3; 9 bases are shared with TRBD1. Germline lookup yields CDR1 MGHRA and CDR2 YSYEKL. V was clipped by 3 bases and J by 1 base; unmatched bases: 8. The CDR3 sequence is 17 residues long. For the CDR3, the DNA is TGCGCCAGCAGCCAGGGACCTCACAGGGGGCGCACAGATACGCAGTATTTT. Protein: CASSQGPHRGRTDTQYF.

The V call is TRBV7-6, the J call TRBJ2-7, with D unresolved. There are 13 residues in the CDR3. From germline, CDR1 is SGHVS and CDR2 FNYEAQ. The V end was cut by 1 base, the J end by 7 bases, with 11 bases between. CDR3 bases: TGTGCCAGCAGCTTAGAAGGCAGCCTGGAGCAGTACTTC. Translating it yields CASSLEGSLEQYF.

This clone has just one count. The J gene is TRBJ2-7, the V gene TRBV6-5; TRBD1 aligns across 7 bases. Per germline, CDR1 MNHEY and CDR2 SVGAGI. V dropped 6 bases and J dropped 4; count of bases not matched to a gene: 6. The CDR3 consists of 13 residues. This CDR3 reads CASSNGRGYEQYF. The CDR3 nucleotides are TGTGCCAGCAGCAATGGCAGGGGGTACGAGCAGTACTTC.

This clone appeared a few times. This chain joins TRBV2 and TRBJ1-3, with D uncertain. The CDR3 extends over 13 amino acids. Germline CDR1 is SNHLY and CDR2 is FYNNEI. V lost 2 bases, J lost 7 bases, and 9 bases lay in between. The CDR3, as DNA: TGTGCCAGCAGTGAAATGGTTCCGAACACCATATATTTT. Protein sequence: CASSEMVPNTIYF.

The chain has TRBV30 and TRBJ2-3; TRBD2 might be the D (6 bases). Germline V gene sequence: CDR1 GTSNPN, CDR2 SVGIG (reference sequence). Trimming stripped 1 base from V and 2 bases from J, with 7 bases between. CDR3 length: 13 amino acids. The CDR3 region has the DNA TGTGCCTGGAGTGCTAGCGCCACAGATACGCAGTATTTT. Its protein product is CAWSASATDTQYF.

This chain uses TRBV29-1 with TRBJ2-5; no definite D call. The CDR3 is 12 amino acids. Deletions cut 7 bases from V and 2 bases from J, with 11 bases between. From germline, CDR1 is SQVTM and CDR2 ANQGSEA. This chain's CDR3 is CSARHSQETQYF. CDR3 coding DNA: TGCAGCGCCCGACACTCTCAAGAGACCCAGTACTTC.

J is TRBJ1-2 and V is TRBV28, with no clear D. The V gene lost 5 bases and the J gene lost 4 bases, with 11 bases spanning the gap. The CDR3 covers 13 residues. Germline CDR1 reads MDHEN; CDR2 reads SYDVKM. The CDR3 sequence is CASSPGPFYGYTF. CDR3 DNA: TGTGCCAGCAGTCCCGGCCCATTCTATGGCTACACCTTC.

The chain has TRBV2 and TRBJ1-1; D perhaps matches TRBD1 (6 bases). This CDR3 contains 13 residues. Germline-derived CDR1 and CDR2 are SNHLY and FYNNEI. Trimming stripped 5 bases from V and 4 bases from J, with 11 bases between. DNA for the CDR3: TGTGCCAGCAGTAACAGGGCCAGCACTGAAGCTTTCTTT. Translation: CASSNRASTEAFF.

The V and J genes are TRBV7-5 and TRBJ2-3; no DNA check was done on the table's D call, TRBD2. TRBV7-5 is designated a pseudogene. The CDR3 is 16 residues long. The CDR3 DNA sequence: TGTGCCAGAAGCCCCGGGGGGCAGGCTATAGCAGATACGCAGTATTTT. It translates to CARSPGGQAIADTQYF.

V gene TRBV7-3 combines with J gene TRBJ2-1; D is undetermined. This CDR3 has 12 amino acids. Trimming took off 4 bases at V and 7 bases at J, with 8 bases between the two ends. Germline V CDR1 and CDR2: SGHTA, FQGTGA. The CDR3 nucleotides read TGTGCCAGCAGCTATACCCGGAATGAGCAGTTCTTC. This encodes CASSYTRNEQFF.

The chain links TRBV14 to TRBJ2-7; D not resolved. Trimming stripped 0 bases from V and 2 bases from J, with 11 bases between. This CDR3 has 15 residues. Germline CDR1 reads SGHDN; CDR2 reads FVKESK. CDR3 coding DNA: TGTGCCAGCAGCCAAGAAATAGCCGTTACCTACGAGCAGTACTTC. Its translation is CASSQEIAVTYEQYF.

This sequence joins TRBV7-3 and TRBJ2-3; D possibly corresponds to TRBD2 (6 bases). Deletions cut 2 bases from V and 4 bases from J, with 16 bases between. CDR3 size: 16 residues. CDR1 and CDR2 from the germline V gene are SGHTA and FQGTGA. As DNA, the CDR3 is TGTGCCAGCAGCTTAGTGTCTAGCTCGGGGGCAGATACGCAGTATTTT. As protein: CASSLVSSSGADTQYF.

The chain recombines TRBV6-1 with TRBJ2-7, with 10 bases identical to TRBD2. CDR3 length: 17 residues. With V trimmed by 4 bases and J by 2 bases, 11 bases remained unmatched. Germline V gene data show CDR1 as MNHNS and CDR2 as SASEGT. The CDR3 here is CASSGASGGVGPYEQYF. The DNA for the CDR3 is TGTGCCAGCAGTGGGGCTAGCGGGGGAGTTGGACCCTACGAGCAGTACTTC.

This rearrangement joins TRBV6-1 to TRBJ2-2; 11 nucleotides align to TRBD2. Germline-derived CDR1 and CDR2 are MNHNS and SASEGT. The length of the CDR3 is 15 residues. V dropped 2 bases and J dropped 4; count of bases not matched to a gene: 0. The DNA of the CDR3 is TGTGCCAGCAGTGAACTAGCGGGGGGCACCGGGGAGCTGTTTTTT. It codes for CASSELAGGTGELFF.

The chain is built from TRBV28 and TRBJ2-1, with D perhaps TRBD2 (6 bases). V was pared by 2 bases and J by 0 bases, with 17 bases between. CDR1 MDHEN and CDR2 SYDVKM come from the germline V gene. The CDR3 totals 18 residues. CDR3 sequence (DNA): TGTGCCAGCAGTTTAGCGTTTGGAGGGTTAAACTCCTACAATGAGCAGTTCTTC. The encoded protein is CASSLAFGGLNSYNEQFF.

The V gene is TRBV5-4, the J gene TRBJ2-7, with D possibly TRBD2 on 6 matching bases. From germline, CDR1 is SGHNT and CDR2 YYREEE (reference sequence). CDR3 length: 14 amino acids. The V end lost 0 bases, the J end lost 7 bases, and 14 bases lay between the germline ends. This chain's CDR3 is CASSLGWGVREQYF. CDR3 DNA: TGTGCCAGCAGCTTGGGTTGGGGGGTTAGAGAGCAGTACTTC.

Written as DNA, the CDR3 is TGTGCCAGCAGTTACTCGATGGGGCGAGAGACCCAGTACTTC. It specifies CASSYSMGRETQYF. V gene TRBV6-6 combines with J gene TRBJ2-5, with D possibly matching TRBD1 (5 bases). The CDR3 has 14 amino acids. V gave up 0 bases and J gave up 4 bases, with 9 bases separating them. Germline assignment: CDR1 MNHNY and CDR2 SVGAGI (reference sequence).

This CDR3 reads CASSKGGTAIYEQYF. CDR3 DNA sequence: TGTGCCAGCAGCAAAGGCGGGACAGCTATCTACGAGCAGTACTTC. V and J are TRBV11-1 and TRBJ2-7, with D perhaps matching TRBD1 (7 bases). Trimming took off 5 bases at V and 3 bases at J, with 17 bases between the two ends. Germline V lookup: CDR1 SGHAT, CDR2 FQDESV (reference sequence). The CDR3 runs 15 residues. The full variable domain, in which reference TRBV11-1 and TRBJ2-7 provide the parts outside the CDR3, is EAEVAQSPRYKITEKSQAVAFWCDPISGHATLYWYRQILGQGPELLVQFQDESVVDDSQLPKDRFSAERLKGVDSTLKIQPAELGDSAMYLCASSKGGTAIYEQYFGPGTRLTVT.

The rearrangement links TRBV6-1 to TRBJ2-7; D is ambiguous. V shed 3 bases and J shed 2 bases, with 14 bases lying between them. The CDR3 extends over 15 amino acids. The V gene's germline CDR1 is MNHNS and CDR2 SASEGT. This CDR3 is CASSEAGRLAYEQYF. CDR3 coding DNA: TGTGCCAGCAGTGAGGCCGGGCGGTTGGCCTACGAGCAGTACTTC.

The chain couples TRBV6-4 to TRBJ2-1; 9 bases agree with TRBD2. This CDR3 has 15 amino acids. The junction had 5 bases not matched to a gene; V was cut back by 3 bases and J by 5 bases. In germline, CDR1 is MRHNA, CDR2 SNTAGT. CDR3 region: CASSEAGGSHNEQFF. The CDR3 DNA is TGTGCCAGCAGTGAGGCGGGAGGGAGCCACAATGAGCAGTTCTTC.

The chain is built from TRBV11-3 and TRBJ2-7; 13 bases line up with TRBD2. Trimming took 5 bases from V and 6 from J; bases not matched to a gene: 7. Germline CDR1 is SGHNT and CDR2 is YENEEA. The CDR3 is 15 residues long. In nucleotides, the CDR3 is TGTGCCAGCAGCGTCCCGGGACTAGCGGGGTCCGAGCAGTACTTC. This codes for CASSVPGLAGSEQYF. The whole variable domain, filled in from reference TRBV11-3 and TRBJ2-7, reads EAGVVQSPRYKIIEKKQPVAFWCNPISGHNTLYWYLQNLGQGPELLIRYENEEAVDDSQLPKDRFSAERLKGVDSTLKIQPAELGDSAVYLCASSVPGLAGSEQYFGPGTRLTVT.

The J gene is TRBJ2-7, the V gene TRBV10-3; D not certain. V dropped 1 base and J dropped 4 bases, with 8 bases sitting between them. The germline CDR1 and CDR2 sequences are ENHRY and SYGVKD. The CDR3 is 13 amino acids. The DNA of the CDR3 is TGTGCCATCAGTGAGTTTGGAGATTACGAGCAGTACTTC. Translated: CAISEFGDYEQYF.

CDR3 nucleotide sequence: TGTGCCAGCAGCCCAACTAGCGGGCTAGGCTACGAGCAGTACTTC. Its translation is CASSPTSGLGYEQYF. This rearrangement joins TRBV4-2 to TRBJ2-5; 9 positions match TRBD2. The J call may be incorrect, as the DNA end agrees better with TRBJ2-7. Per the germline V gene, CDR1 is LGHNA and CDR2 is YNFKEQ. The CDR3 runs 15 residues.

The chain is built from TRBV11-3 and TRBJ2-1, with TRBD2 matching over 11 bases. Germline trimming cut 3 bases from V and 5 bases from J; bases unmatched to any gene: 0. CDR3 size: 14 residues. The germline V gene encodes CDR1 SGHNT and CDR2 YENEEA. This CDR3 reads CASSFSGRDNEQFF. The CDR3 DNA reads TGTGCCAGCAGCTTTAGCGGGAGGGACAATGAGCAGTTCTTC. Combining the CDR3 with reference TRBV11-3 and TRBJ2-1 gives the whole variable domain EAGVVQSPRYKIIEKKQPVAFWCNPISGHNTLYWYLQNLGQGPELLIRYENEEAVDDSQLPKDRFSAERLKGVDSTLKIQPAELGDSAVYLCASSFSGRDNEQFFGPGTRLTVL.